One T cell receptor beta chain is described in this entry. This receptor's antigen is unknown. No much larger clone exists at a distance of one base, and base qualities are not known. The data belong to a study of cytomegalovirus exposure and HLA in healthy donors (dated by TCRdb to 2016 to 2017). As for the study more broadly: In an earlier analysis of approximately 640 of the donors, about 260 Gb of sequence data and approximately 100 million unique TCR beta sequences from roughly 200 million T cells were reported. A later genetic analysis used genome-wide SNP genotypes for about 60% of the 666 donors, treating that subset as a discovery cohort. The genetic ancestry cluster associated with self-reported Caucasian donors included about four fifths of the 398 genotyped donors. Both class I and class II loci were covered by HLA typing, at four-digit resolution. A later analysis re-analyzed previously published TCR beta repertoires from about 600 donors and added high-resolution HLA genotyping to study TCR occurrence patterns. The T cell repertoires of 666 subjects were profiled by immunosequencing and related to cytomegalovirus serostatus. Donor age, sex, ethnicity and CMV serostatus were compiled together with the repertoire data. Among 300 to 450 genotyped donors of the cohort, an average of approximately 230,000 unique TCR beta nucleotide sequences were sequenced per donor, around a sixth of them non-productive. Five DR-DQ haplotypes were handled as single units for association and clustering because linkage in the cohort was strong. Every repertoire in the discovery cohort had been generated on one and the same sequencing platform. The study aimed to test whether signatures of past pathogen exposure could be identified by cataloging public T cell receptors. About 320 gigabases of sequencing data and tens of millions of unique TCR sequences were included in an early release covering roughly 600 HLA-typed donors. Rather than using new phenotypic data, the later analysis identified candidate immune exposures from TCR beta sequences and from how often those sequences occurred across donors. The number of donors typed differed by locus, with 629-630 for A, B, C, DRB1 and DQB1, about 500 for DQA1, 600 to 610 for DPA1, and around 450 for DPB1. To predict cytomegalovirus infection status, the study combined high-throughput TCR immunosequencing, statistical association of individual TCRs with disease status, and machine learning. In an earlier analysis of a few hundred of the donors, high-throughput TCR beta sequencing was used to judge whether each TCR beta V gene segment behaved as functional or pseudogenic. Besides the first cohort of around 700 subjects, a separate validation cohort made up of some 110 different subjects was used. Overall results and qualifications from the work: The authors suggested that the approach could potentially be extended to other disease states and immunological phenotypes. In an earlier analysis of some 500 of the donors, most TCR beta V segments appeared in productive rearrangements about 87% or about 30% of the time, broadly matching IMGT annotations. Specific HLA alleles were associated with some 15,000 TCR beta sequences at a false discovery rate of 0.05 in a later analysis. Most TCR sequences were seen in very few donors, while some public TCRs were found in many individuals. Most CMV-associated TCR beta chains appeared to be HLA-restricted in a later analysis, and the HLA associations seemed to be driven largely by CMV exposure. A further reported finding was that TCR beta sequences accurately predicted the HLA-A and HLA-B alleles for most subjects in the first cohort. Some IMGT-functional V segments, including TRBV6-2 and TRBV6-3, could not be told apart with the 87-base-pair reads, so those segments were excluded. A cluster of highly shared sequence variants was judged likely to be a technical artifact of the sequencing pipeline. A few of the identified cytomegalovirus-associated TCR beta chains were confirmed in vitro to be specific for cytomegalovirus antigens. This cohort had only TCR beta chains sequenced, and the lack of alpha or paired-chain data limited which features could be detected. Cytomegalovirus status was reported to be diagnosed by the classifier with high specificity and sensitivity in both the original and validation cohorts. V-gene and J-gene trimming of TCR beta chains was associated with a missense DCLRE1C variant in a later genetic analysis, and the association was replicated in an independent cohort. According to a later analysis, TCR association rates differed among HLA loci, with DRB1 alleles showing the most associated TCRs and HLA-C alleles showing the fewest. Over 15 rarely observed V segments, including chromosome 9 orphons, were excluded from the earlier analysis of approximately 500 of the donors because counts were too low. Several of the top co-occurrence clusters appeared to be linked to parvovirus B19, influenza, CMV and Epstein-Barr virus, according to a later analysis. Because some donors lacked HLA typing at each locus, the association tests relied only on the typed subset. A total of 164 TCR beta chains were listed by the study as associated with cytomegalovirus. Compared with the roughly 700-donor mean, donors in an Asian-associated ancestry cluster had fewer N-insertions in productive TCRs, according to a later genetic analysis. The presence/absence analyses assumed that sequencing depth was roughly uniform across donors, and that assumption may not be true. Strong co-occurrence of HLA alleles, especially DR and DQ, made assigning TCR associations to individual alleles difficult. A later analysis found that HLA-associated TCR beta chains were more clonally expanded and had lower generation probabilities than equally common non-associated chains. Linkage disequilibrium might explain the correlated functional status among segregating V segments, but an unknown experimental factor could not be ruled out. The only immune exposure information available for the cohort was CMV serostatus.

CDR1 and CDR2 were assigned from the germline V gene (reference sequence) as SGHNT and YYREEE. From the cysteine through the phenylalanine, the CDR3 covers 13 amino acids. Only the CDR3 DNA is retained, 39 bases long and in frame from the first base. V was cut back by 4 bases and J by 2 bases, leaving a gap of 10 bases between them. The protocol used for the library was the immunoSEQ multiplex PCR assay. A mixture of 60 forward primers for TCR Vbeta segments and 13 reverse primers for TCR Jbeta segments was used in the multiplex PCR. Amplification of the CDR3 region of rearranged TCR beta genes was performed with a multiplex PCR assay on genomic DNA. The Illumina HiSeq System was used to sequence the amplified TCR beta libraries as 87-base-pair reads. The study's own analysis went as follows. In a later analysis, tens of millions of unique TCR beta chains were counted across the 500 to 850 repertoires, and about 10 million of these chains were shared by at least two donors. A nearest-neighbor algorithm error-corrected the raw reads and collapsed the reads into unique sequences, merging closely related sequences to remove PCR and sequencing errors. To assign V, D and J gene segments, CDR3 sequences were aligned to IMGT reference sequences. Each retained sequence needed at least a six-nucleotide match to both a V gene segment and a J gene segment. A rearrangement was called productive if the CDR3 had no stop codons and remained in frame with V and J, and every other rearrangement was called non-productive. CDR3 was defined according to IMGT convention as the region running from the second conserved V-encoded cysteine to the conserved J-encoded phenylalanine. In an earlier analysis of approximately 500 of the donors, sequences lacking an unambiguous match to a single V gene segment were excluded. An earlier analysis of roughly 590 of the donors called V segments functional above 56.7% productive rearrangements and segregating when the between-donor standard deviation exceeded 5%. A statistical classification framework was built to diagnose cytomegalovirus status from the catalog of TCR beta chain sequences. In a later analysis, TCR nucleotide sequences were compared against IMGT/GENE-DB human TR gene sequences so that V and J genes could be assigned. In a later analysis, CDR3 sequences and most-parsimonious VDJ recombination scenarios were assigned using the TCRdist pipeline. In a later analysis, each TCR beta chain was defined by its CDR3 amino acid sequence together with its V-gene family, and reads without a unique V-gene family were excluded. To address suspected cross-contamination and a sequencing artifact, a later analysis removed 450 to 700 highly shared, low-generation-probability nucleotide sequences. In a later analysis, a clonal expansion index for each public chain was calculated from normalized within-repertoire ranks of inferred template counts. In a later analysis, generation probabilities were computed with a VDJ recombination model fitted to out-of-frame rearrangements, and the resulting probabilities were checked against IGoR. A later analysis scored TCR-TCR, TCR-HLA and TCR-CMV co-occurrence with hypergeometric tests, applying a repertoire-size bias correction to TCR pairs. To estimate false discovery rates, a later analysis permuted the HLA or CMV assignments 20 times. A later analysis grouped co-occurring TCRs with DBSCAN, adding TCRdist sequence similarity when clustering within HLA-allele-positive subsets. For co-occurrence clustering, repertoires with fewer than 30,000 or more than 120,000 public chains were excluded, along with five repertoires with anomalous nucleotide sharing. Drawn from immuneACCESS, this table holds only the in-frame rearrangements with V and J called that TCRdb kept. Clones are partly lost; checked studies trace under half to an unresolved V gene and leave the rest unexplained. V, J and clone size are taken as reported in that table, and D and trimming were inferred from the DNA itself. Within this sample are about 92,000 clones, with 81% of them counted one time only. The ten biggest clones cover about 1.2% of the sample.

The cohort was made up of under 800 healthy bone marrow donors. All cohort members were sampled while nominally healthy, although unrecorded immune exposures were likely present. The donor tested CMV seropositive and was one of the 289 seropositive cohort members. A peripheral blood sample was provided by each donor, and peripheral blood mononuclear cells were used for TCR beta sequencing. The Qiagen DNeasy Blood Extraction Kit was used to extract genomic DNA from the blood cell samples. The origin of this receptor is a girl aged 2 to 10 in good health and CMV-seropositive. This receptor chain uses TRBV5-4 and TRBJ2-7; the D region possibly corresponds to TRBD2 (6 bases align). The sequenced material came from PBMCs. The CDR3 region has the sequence CASSPGEAYEQYF. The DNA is TGTGCCAGCAGCCCTGGGGAGGCCTACGAGCAGTACTTC.